Sequencing of this T cell receptor (beta chain) was carried out in a study of Ad26.COV2.S vaccination and SARS-CoV-2 variants. Study overall: Into the muscle, Ad26.COV2.S was dosed once or twice, 56 days apart. General observations from the study: Using TCR breadth and depth analyses may have led to underestimated total T cell responses.

The CDR3 covers 15 residues. J lost 6 bases, V lost 4 bases, and 10 bases had no gene match. Germline CDR1 SGHKS, CDR2 YYEKEE (reference sequence). Clones were read by immunoSEQ multiplex PCR, and TCRdb kept only the in-frame ones, dropping some. The table includes a few hundred thousand clones, 92% detected once. Noted treatment: around 19 received Ad26.COV2.S at low or high dose, single or two shots; about 5 received placebo; per-sample allocation not given. Sampling occurred on day 63 after the first vaccine or placebo injection. In Boston, the donor was an adult between 18-55 years of age. Notes on this clone: The target antigen is unknown.

The clonotype was recovered from a person aged 18 to 59 who received the Ad26.COV2.S COVID-19 vaccine or a placebo. The chain links TRBV5-5 to TRBJ2-1; 7 bases match TRBD1. The sample consisted of peripheral blood, taken in a trial of Ad26.COV2.S vaccine versus placebo. As DNA, the CDR3 is TGTGCCAGCAGCATACAGGGGCATTCACCCAATGAGCAGTTCTTC. It codes for CASSIQGHSPNEQFF.